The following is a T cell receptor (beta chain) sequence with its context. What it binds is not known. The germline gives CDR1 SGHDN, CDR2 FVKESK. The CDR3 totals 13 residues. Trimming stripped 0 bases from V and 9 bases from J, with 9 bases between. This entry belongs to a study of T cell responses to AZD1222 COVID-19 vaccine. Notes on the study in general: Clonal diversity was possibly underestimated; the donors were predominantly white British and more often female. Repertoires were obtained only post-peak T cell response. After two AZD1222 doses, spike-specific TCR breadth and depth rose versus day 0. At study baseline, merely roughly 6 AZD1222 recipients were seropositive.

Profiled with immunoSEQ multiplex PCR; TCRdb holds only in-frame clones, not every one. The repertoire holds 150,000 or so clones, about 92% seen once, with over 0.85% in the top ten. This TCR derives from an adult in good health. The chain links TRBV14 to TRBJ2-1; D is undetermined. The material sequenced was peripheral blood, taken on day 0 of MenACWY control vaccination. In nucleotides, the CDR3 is TGTGCCAGCAGCCAAGATAGGAGAGGTGAGCAGTTCTTC. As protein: CASSQDRRGEQFF.